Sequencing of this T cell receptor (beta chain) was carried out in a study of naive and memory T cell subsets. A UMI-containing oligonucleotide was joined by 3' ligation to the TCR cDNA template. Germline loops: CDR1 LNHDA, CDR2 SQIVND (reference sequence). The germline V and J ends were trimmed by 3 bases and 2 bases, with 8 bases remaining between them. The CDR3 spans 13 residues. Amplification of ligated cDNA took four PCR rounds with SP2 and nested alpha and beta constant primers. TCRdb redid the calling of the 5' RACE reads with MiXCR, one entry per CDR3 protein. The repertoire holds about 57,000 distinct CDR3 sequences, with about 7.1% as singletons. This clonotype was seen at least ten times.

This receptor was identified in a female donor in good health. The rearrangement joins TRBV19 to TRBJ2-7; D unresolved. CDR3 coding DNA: TGTGCCAGTAGTATTGGACGGGCCTACGAGCAGTACTTC. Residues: CASSIGRAYEQYF.